This T cell receptor beta chain was sequenced for a study of OX40 agonist ivuxolimab in advanced cancers. Libraries were prepared by immunoSEQ multiplex PCR; TCRdb keeps only in-frame clonotypes and omits some of them. The sample has around 80,000 clones; roughly 86% are singletons. This CDR3 has 13 amino acids. Between the trimmed V and J ends, which lost 6 bases and 5 bases, there was a span of 14 bases. The V gene's germline CDR1 is MDHEN and CDR2 SYDVKM. The sequence derives from an adult with an advanced solid tumor such as melanoma, head and neck, liver or kidney cancer. This chain uses TRBV28 with TRBJ2-7; D ambiguous. The specimen comprised CD4+ or CD8+ T cells sorted from blood, sampled in a trial of the OX40 agonist ivuxolimab. The CDR3 DNA is TGTGCCAGCAGACCCGGGCAAACCAACGAGCAGTACTTC. Encoded protein: CASRPGQTNEQYF.